The rows below give T cell receptor beta chains drawn from one sample of a study of glioma-infiltrating T cells after dendritic cell vaccination. Sequencing was performed with immunoSEQ multiplex PCR; in TCRdb, only in-frame clones are kept and a portion is missing. This table holds approximately 82,000 clones, roughly 90% found once. The material was blood, obtained before dendritic cell vaccination. Receptor source: a human donor with glioblastoma. Each CDR3 is given with its conserved first and last residue. A D gene is named only where the DNA matches it firmly. The listing skips clone size in some rows; elsewhere it reads once, few, many or a size class.

V	J	size	D	DNA	CDR3
TRBV2	TRBJ2-1	-	-	TGTGCCAGCAGACCGACGGGGTCCCCCTTGGGCACCTACAATGAGCAGTTCTTC	CASRPTGSPLGTYNEQFF
TRBV15	TRBJ2-2	-	TRBD1	TGTGCCACCAGCAACCCGGGACAGGGCCTCGGGGAGCTGTTTTTT	CATSNPGQGLGELFF
TRBV7-6	TRBJ2-1	-	-	TGTGCCAGCAGCTTAGCTGGTAGCTTTGGTGAGCAGTTCTTC	CASSLAGSFGEQFF
TRBV6-5	TRBJ2-7	-	-	TGTGCCAGCAGTTACCGGGGCGGGGGCAACTACGAGCAGTACTTC	CASSYRGGGNYEQYF
TRBV11-3	TRBJ1-1	once	-	TGTGCCAGCAGCTTAAGGGGTTGGACTGAAGCTTTCTTT	CASSLRGWTEAFF
TRBV18	TRBJ2-1	once	TRBD2	TGTGCCAGCTCACCAGGACTAGCGGTAACCTACAATGAGCAGTTCTTC	CASSPGLAVTYNEQFF
TRBV19	TRBJ1-1	-	TRBD1	TGTGCCAGTAGTCATATTCCGGGACAGGGAGGGTCTGGCACTGAAGCTTTCTTT	CASSHIPGQGGSGTEAFF
TRBV29-1	TRBJ1-2	-	-	TGCAGCCTGTACGGTGCGGGTGGCTACACCTTC	CSLYGAGGYTF
TRBV30	TRBJ2-7	once	TRBD2	TGTGCCTGGAGTCGGGGACTAGCCAACGAGCAGTACTTC	CAWSRGLANEQYF
TRBV4-1	TRBJ1-4	-	TRBD1	TGCGCCAGCAGCCAAGAAATAGGGGGCGAGCCTAATGAAAAACTGTTTTTT	CASSQEIGGEPNEKLFF
TRBV19	TRBJ1-3	-	-	TGTGCCAGTAGTACGGGATACTCTGGAAACACCATATATTTT	CASSTGYSGNTIYF
TRBV11-1	TRBJ2-1	-	-	TGTGCCAGCAGCTTAGGGACAGACAATGAGCAGTTCTTC	CASSLGTDNEQFF
TRBV5-1	TRBJ2-7	-	-	TGCGCCAGCAGCCCCTCTCGGGGCAGGCAGAAATCTACGGGGGTTGAGCAGTACTTC	CASSPSRGRQKSTGVEQYF
TRBV10-3	TRBJ2-7	-	TRBD2	TGTGCCATCAGCCCAGGACTAGCGGGAGTGTACGAGCAGTACTTC	CAISPGLAGVYEQYF
TRBV5-1	TRBJ2-1	-	-	TGCGCCAGCAGACTTGGCACGGGAGAGGGCTTGAATGAGCAGTTCTTC	CASRLGTGEGLNEQFF
TRBV7-8	TRBJ1-1	-	-	TGTGCCAGCAGCTTAGGCCCGGGGAACACTGAAGCTTTCTTT	CASSLGPGNTEAFF
TRBV5-1	TRBJ1-1	-	-	TGCGCCAGCAGCCCGGGGGGTGGGGTGAACACTGAAGCTTTCTTT	CASSPGGGVNTEAFF
TRBV6-1	TRBJ2-7	-	TRBD2	TGTGCCAGCAGTGACAGCGGGAGTTACGAGCAGTACTTC	CASSDSGSYEQYF
TRBV14	TRBJ2-1	-	TRBD2	TGTGCCAGCAGCCGCGCCGGACTAGCGGGAGGTAATGAGCAGTTCTTC	CASSRAGLAGGNEQFF
TRBV5-1	TRBJ1-1	-	-	TGCGCCAGCAGCTCGGTAGGCGGGGTGGCCACTGAAGCTTTCTTT	CASSSVGGVATEAFF
TRBV27	TRBJ1-5	-	-	TGTGCCAGCAGTTTGGAACAGGATGGTGGGCCCCAGCATTTT	CASSLEQDGGPQHF
TRBV5-5	TRBJ2-1	once	TRBD1	TGTGCCAGCAGCGACGGGACAGGGTACTACAATGAGCAGTTCTTC	CASSDGTGYYNEQFF
TRBV7-6	TRBJ2-2	-	-	TGTGCCAGCAGCTTAATGGCAGGGCTAGAAACCGGGGAGCTGTTTTTT	CASSLMAGLETGELFF
TRBV9	TRBJ2-1	once	TRBD2	TGTGCCAGCAGCGTCGGCCTATCTAGCGGGAGGGTTGACGAGCAGTTCTTC	CASSVGLSSGRVDEQFF
TRBV4-1	TRBJ1-2	-	-	TGCGCCAGCAGCCAAGAAGTAGCCAGTTCCTATGGCTACACCTTC	CASSQEVASSYGYTF
TRBV7-2	TRBJ2-1	-	TRBD2	TGTGCCAGCAGCTTAGGGGGACTAGCGGGAGGGCCTGAGCAGTTCTTC	CASSLGGLAGGPEQFF
TRBV9	TRBJ1-2	-	TRBD1	TGTGCCAGCAGCGTAGGGCAGGGGGGCAGTGGCTACACCTTC	CASSVGQGGSGYTF
TRBV30	TRBJ2-3	-	TRBD2	TGTGCCTGGAGTACCCTAGCGGCACGACGGGATACGCAGTATTTT	CAWSTLAARRDTQYF
TRBV19	TRBJ2-7	few	TRBD2	TGTGCCAGTAGGCCCGGGACTAGGAGCTCCTACGAGCAGTACTTC	CASRPGTRSSYEQYF
TRBV19	TRBJ2-1	once	TRBD2	TGTGCCAGTAGAACCAGCGGGAGAGGCGATGAGCAGTTCTTC	CASRTSGRGDEQFF
TRBV27	TRBJ2-5	once	TRBD1	TGTGCCAGCAGTTTGGACAGGGAAGAGACCCAGTACTTC	CASSLDREETQYF
TRBV7-9	TRBJ2-7	-	TRBD1	TGTGCCAGCAGCTTAGCGCCACAGGGGAGCTACGAGCAGTACTTC	CASSLAPQGSYEQYF
TRBV5-1	TRBJ2-1	-	TRBD1	TGCGCCAGCAGCTTCAGGGGGCAGGTATCCTACAATGAGCAGTTCTTC	CASSFRGQVSYNEQFF
TRBV30	TRBJ1-1	few	-	TGTGCCTGGATAGGAGCGGCGAACACTGAAGCTTTCTTT	CAWIGAANTEAFF
TRBV7-9	TRBJ2-7	once	TRBD1	TGTGCCAGCAGCCGAACTGGGACAGGGTACGAGCAGTACTTC	CASSRTGTGYEQYF
TRBV11-2	TRBJ2-5	-	TRBD2	TGTGCCAGCAGCTTAGACCGCGGGGGGGCCGGGGAGACCCAGTACTTC	CASSLDRGGAGETQYF
TRBV5-8	TRBJ1-6	few	-	TGTGCCAGCAGTTTGTCCGGGAGAAATAATTCCCCCCTCCACTTT	CASSLSGRNNSPLHF
TRBV5-4	TRBJ2-2	-	TRBD2	TGTGCCAGCAGCACCGGGACTAGCGGGGGGGTGAACACCGGGGAGCTGTTTTTT	CASSTGTSGGVNTGELFF
TRBV6-1	TRBJ2-4	-	TRBD1	TGTGCCAGCAGTGTCGGGGGACAGGTCAAGTACTTC	CASSVGGQVKYF
TRBV6-1	TRBJ1-1	-	-	TGTGCCAGCAGCCCCGGGCGGACAATGAACACTGAAGCTTTCTTT	CASSPGRTMNTEAFF
TRBV2	TRBJ2-1	few	-	TGTGCCAGCATTGAACAGTCACCCTACAATGAGCAGTTCTTC	CASIEQSPYNEQFF
TRBV6-4	TRBJ2-3	once	TRBD2	TGTGCCAGCAGTGACTCTAGCGGGGGAACAGATACGCAGTATTTT	CASSDSSGGTDTQYF
TRBV9	TRBJ2-2	-	-	TGTGCCAGCAGCGTAGTCGGTAGCACCGGGGAGCTGTTTTTT	CASSVVGSTGELFF
TRBV18	TRBJ1-1	-	-	TGTGCCAGCTCACCCGGGACACGGAACACTGAAGCTTTCTTT	CASSPGTRNTEAFF
TRBV4-2	TRBJ2-3	-	-	TGTGCCAGCAGCCAAGGGAGTCTAGCGCCTAGCACAGATACGCAGTATTTT	CASSQGSLAPSTDTQYF
TRBV5-4	TRBJ2-5	-	TRBD1	TGTGCCAGCAGCCGCGGGACAGGAACTAGCCAAGAGACCCAGTACTTC	CASSRGTGTSQETQYF
TRBV6-4	TRBJ2-7	-	TRBD2	TGTGCAACCGGGGGGGGAGGTCGCGAGCAGTACTTC	CATGGGGREQYF